The entry below describes one TCR beta chain. Its specificity is not known. A junction boundary mismatches the germline segment, possibly from a read error. This record belongs to a study of blood T cells in healthy people across ages. Study-wide points: Higher diversity, along with more naive CD4+ cells, distinguished long-lived donors from aged donors.

A J-beta primer mix and a sample-barcoded 5' primer were used in a second PCR of roughly 6 to 11 cycles. TCRdb redid the calling of the 5' RACE reads with MiXCR, one entry per CDR3 protein. The profile covers around 850,000 distinct CDR3 sequences, with roughly 35% appearing a single time and approximately 13% taken by the ten largest. Germline loops: CDR1 SEHNR, CDR2 FQNEAQ (reference sequence). The CDR3 extends over 17 amino acids. Isolation recovered at least 6.5 million PBMCs from every sample. The V and J genes are TRBV7-9 and TRBJ2-5; a weak D match, TRBD1 (5 bases). Sequences were obtained from blood. The sequence derives from a man younger than 30 in good health. The CDR3 DNA sequence: TGTGCCAGCAGCCAGCCCCCCGCCCGACAGTTCCAAGGGACCCAGTACTTC. It codes for CASSQPPARQFQGTQYF.